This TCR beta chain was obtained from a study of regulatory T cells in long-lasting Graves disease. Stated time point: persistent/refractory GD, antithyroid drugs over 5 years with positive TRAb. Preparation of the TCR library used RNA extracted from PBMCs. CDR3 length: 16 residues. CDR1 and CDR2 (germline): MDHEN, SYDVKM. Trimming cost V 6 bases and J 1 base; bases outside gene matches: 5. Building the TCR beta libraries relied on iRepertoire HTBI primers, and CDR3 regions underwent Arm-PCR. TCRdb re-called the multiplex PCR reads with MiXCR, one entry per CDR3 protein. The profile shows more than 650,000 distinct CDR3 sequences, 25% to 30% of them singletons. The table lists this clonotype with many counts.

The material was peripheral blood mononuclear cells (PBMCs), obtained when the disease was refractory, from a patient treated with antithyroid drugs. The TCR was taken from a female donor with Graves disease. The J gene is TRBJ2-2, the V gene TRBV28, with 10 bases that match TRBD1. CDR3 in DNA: TGTGCCAGCAGCAGACAGGGGGCGGGGAACACCGGGGAGCTGTTTTTT. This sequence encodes CASSRQGAGNTGELFF.